The 25 T cell receptor beta chains presented below share a single source sample, sequenced in a study of identical twins. TCRdb used MiXCR to reprocess the 5' RACE reads, holding one entry per CDR3 protein. The data contain over 600,000 distinct CDR3 sequences, 21% of them singletons. The data also belong to a second study, concerning T cells expressing NK-cell markers.

The sample comprised PBMCs. Source of these receptors: a woman in her late teens or twenties in good health.

The sample holds a few counts of this clonotype. The V call is TRBV20-1, the J call TRBJ2-1; TRBD1 matches at 8 bases. Germline values: CDR1 DFQATT, CDR2 SNEGSKA (reference sequence). V shed 7 bases and J 7 bases; nucleotides not matched to a gene: 9. This CDR3 spans 13 amino acids. Written as DNA, the CDR3 is TGCAGTGGTACGGACAGGGACCCTAATGAGCAGTTCTTC. Protein: CSGTDRDPNEQFF.

The gene calls are TRBV3-1 and TRBJ2-2, with D perhaps being TRBD1 or TRBD2 (5 bases each). V gave up 4 bases and J gave up 5 bases, with 14 bases separating them. The CDR3 has 15 residues. Germline CDR1 and CDR2: LGHDT and YNNKEL (reference sequence). The CDR3 here is CASSRLGDPTGELFF. In DNA, the CDR3 is TGTGCCAGCAGCCGCCTGGGGGATCCGACCGGGGAGCTGTTTTTT.

The genes are TRBV25-1 and TRBJ2-3; D ambiguous. Trimming took off 5 bases at V and 1 base at J, with 10 bases between the two ends. Germline values: CDR1 MGHDK, CDR2 SYGVNS. CDR3 length equals 14 residues. CDR3 sequence reads: CASSPPLGTDTQYF. The CDR3 DNA reads as TGTGCCAGCAGTCCCCCGTTAGGCACAGATACGCAGTATTTT.

The chain joins TRBV5-1 to TRBJ2-7; 10 bases are a match to TRBD2. This CDR3 is built from 16 residues. With V trimmed by 0 bases and J by 5 bases, 8 bases remained unmatched. The germline V gene encodes CDR1 SGHRS and CDR2 YFSETQ. CDR3 nucleotides: TGCGCCAGCAGCTTGGGTCCGTCTAGCGGGAGCCACGAGCAGTACTTC. This encodes CASSLGPSSGSHEQYF.

This clonotype was recorded a few times. The chain links TRBV6-1 to TRBJ2-7; 8 bases match TRBD1. CDR3 size: 14 residues. Germline V gives CDR1 MNHNS, CDR2 SASEGT. V was clipped by 6 bases and J by 5 bases; unmatched bases: 9. This CDR3 is CASSLTETGDEQYF. The CDR3 DNA is TGTGCCAGCAGCCTGACGGAGACAGGGGACGAGCAGTACTTC.

J is TRBJ2-5 and V is TRBV7-2; TRBD1 is a possible D gene (6 bases). The CDR3 is 13 residues long. Trimming took off 5 bases at V and 7 bases at J, with 14 bases between the two ends. In germline, CDR1 is SGHTA, CDR2 FQGNSA. The DNA for the CDR3 is TGTGCCAGCAGCCCACAGGGTGTGGGGACCCAGTACTTC. Protein: CASSPQGVGTQYF. The whole variable domain, remainder taken from reference TRBV7-2 and TRBJ2-5, is GAGVSQSPSNKVTEKGKDVELRCDPISGHTALYWYRQSLGQGLEFLIYFQGNSAPDKSGLPSDRFSAERTGGSVSTLTIQRTQQEDSAVYLCASSPQGVGTQYFGPGTRLLVL.

This clonotype was found a few times. This chain links TRBV12-3 or TRBV12-4 with TRBJ1-1, with D hard to call. This CDR3 is 13 amino acids long. The V gene lost 2 bases and the J gene lost 0 bases, with 4 bases spanning the gap. This CDR3 reads CASSLIVNTEAFF. CDR3 in DNA: TGTGCCAGCAGTTTAATTGTGAACACTGAAGCTTTCTTT.

Only a few counts were recorded for this clonotype. This chain uses TRBV5-1 with TRBJ2-3; TRBD2 matches at 8 bases. CDR1 SGHRS and CDR2 YFSETQ come from the germline V gene. CDR3 length: 14 amino acids. V was clipped by 2 bases and J by 8 bases; unmatched bases: 7. CDR3 in amino acids: CASSFDTAGVTQYF. The CDR3 DNA sequence: TGCGCCAGCAGCTTTGATACAGCGGGGGTTACGCAGTATTTT. The full variable domain, in which reference TRBV5-1 and TRBJ2-3 provide the parts outside the CDR3, is KAGVTQTPRYLIKTRGQQVTLSCSPISGHRSVSWYQQTPGQGLQFLFEYFSETQRNKGNFPGRFSGRQFSNSRSEMNVSTLELGDSALYLCASSFDTAGVTQYFGPGTRLTVL.

In this sample, this clonotype turned up a few times. V and J are TRBV9 and TRBJ2-3; TRBD1 or TRBD2 may be the D gene (5 bases each). In germline, CDR1 is SGDLS, CDR2 YYNGEE. The CDR3 spans 18 residues. Between the trimmed V and J ends, which lost 3 bases and 3 bases, there was a span of 23 bases. The DNA for the CDR3 is TGTGCCAGCAGCGAACGAGGATCGGGGACCAGGAGGACAGATACGCAGTATTTT. It is translated as CASSERGSGTRRTDTQYF.

The CDR3 protein is CSARGGASTDTQYF. DNA for the CDR3: TGCAGTGCTCGGGGGGGGGCTAGCACAGATACGCAGTATTTT. The rearrangement joins TRBV20-1 to TRBJ2-3, with TRBD2 matching 8 bases. Losses at the gene ends were 5 bases for V and 0 bases for J; bases not matched to a gene: 4. There are 14 residues in the CDR3. Germline V gives CDR1 DFQATT, CDR2 SNEGSKA (reference sequence).

The chain uses TRBV9 and TRBJ1-2; 8 positions agree with TRBD1. Per germline, CDR1 SGDLS and CDR2 YYNGEE. CDR3 length equals 14 residues. V gave up 3 bases and J gave up 4 bases; unmatched junction bases: 5. The CDR3 DNA is TGTGCCAGCAGCGGGCAGACAGGGGTCTATGGCTACACCTTC. This codes for CASSGQTGVYGYTF. The variable domain in full, with the rest retrieved from reference TRBV9 and TRBJ1-2, is DSGVTQTPKHLITATGQRVTLRCSPRSGDLSVYWYQQSLDQGLQFLIQYYNGEERAKGNILERFSAQQFPDLHSELNLSSLELGDSALYFCASSGQTGVYGYTFGSGTRLTVV.

V is TRBV10-3 and J is TRBJ1-1; D gene uncertain. The CDR3 consists of 17 residues. Germline CDR1 is ENHRY and CDR2 is SYGVKD. With 2 bases removed from V and 6 bases from J, the gap between germline ends came to 22 bases. CDR3: CAISELGPPGIASEAFF. The CDR3 DNA sequence: TGTGCCATCAGTGAGCTCGGGCCCCCTGGAATCGCCTCTGAAGCTTTCTTT.

This clonotype was recorded many times. CDR3 in DNA: TGTGCCAGCAGTTACTCACAGGGCTATGGCTACACCTTC. Residues: CASSYSQGYGYTF. The chain couples TRBV6-5 to TRBJ1-2, with D perhaps matching TRBD1 (6 bases). The V and J ends lost 0 bases and 4 bases respectively, with 6 bases between them. The CDR3 consists of 13 residues. The germline V gene has CDR1 MNHEY and CDR2 SVGAGI.

The chain couples TRBV5-1 to TRBJ1-5; D call uncertain. Between the trimmed V and J ends, which lost 6 bases and 3 bases, there was a span of 16 bases. The CDR3 is 15 amino acids. Germline CDR1 and CDR2: SGHRS and YFSETQ. Here the CDR3 DNA reads TGCGCCAGCACCCCCTTGCTCACCCACAATCAGCCCCAGCATTTT. It specifies CASTPLLTHNQPQHF.

This clonotype was counted between two and nine times. The chain combines TRBV24-1 with TRBJ2-1, with 9 nucleotides matching TRBD2. Losses at the gene ends were 4 bases for V and 7 bases for J; bases not matched to a gene: 7. The length of the CDR3 is 15 residues. Per the germline V gene, CDR1 is KGHDR and CDR2 is SFDVKD. CDR3 sequence: CATSDPGTSNNEQFF. For the CDR3, the DNA is TGTGCCACCAGTGACCCCGGGACTAGCAATAATGAGCAGTTCTTC.

The rearrangement joins TRBV20-1 to TRBJ2-1; 9 bases agree with TRBD2. V trimming: 1 base; J trimming: 10 bases; junction bases outside the gene matches: 8. The CDR3 sequence is 14 residues long. Germline V CDR1 and CDR2: DFQATT, SNEGSKA (reference sequence). CDR3 coding DNA: TGCAGTGCTAGAGGTGGCGGGAGGGCCGAAGAGCAGTTCTTC. This sequence encodes CSARGGGRAEEQFF.

This clonotype was seen a few times. The chain combines TRBV5-1 with TRBJ2-1; D ambiguous. The germline V and J ends were trimmed by 3 bases and 0 bases, with 10 bases remaining between them. Germline loops: CDR1 SGHRS, CDR2 YFSETQ. CDR3 length: 15 amino acids. The CDR3 loop is CASSSRISSYNEQFF. The CDR3 DNA follows: TGCGCCAGCAGCTCGCGGATAAGCTCCTACAATGAGCAGTTCTTC.

Only a few counts were recorded for this clonotype. This chain uses TRBV20-1 with TRBJ1-2; D uncertain. Germline V gene sequence: CDR1 DFQATT, CDR2 SNEGSKA (reference sequence). The CDR3 has 12 residues. V lost 5 bases to trimming and J lost 6 bases, with 13 bases between them. CDR3 protein: CSALDLGNGYTF. The CDR3 DNA follows: TGCAGTGCTCTCGACCTAGGGAATGGCTACACCTTC.

This clonotype has a handful of counts. J is TRBJ2-7 and V is TRBV4-3, with D hard to call. CDR1 is LGHNA, CDR2 YSLEER, per germline. This CDR3 comprises 15 residues. Trimming shortened V by 0 bases and J by 1 base, and 10 bases separated the two germline ends. In nucleotides, the CDR3 is TGCGCCAGCAGCCAAGATCTGGTCTTATCCTACGAGCAGTACTTC. This codes for CASSQDLVLSYEQYF.

V and J are TRBV12-3 or TRBV12-4 and TRBJ1-5; no definite D call. V lost 3 bases to trimming and J lost 5 bases, with 14 bases between them. There are 15 residues in the CDR3. The chain's CDR3 is CASSLGDGGHQPQHF. Here the CDR3 DNA reads TGTGCCAGCAGTTTGGGAGACGGAGGGCATCAGCCCCAGCATTTT.

This chain uses TRBV12-3 or TRBV12-4 with TRBJ2-7; TRBD1 matches 11 bases. Trimming removed 6 bases from V and 3 bases from J; junction bases left unmatched: 10. The CDR3 is 16 residues long. DNA for the CDR3: TGTGCCAGCAGACCTACCCCGGGGACAGGGGGCTACGAGCAGTACTTC. It yields the protein CASRPTPGTGGYEQYF.

CDR3 in DNA: TGTGCCAGCAGTTTACAGAGGACCGAGCAGTACTTC. As protein: CASSLQRTEQYF. The chain links TRBV12-3 or TRBV12-4 to TRBJ2-7, with unresolved D. V lost 2 bases and J 6 bases, leaving 8 bases between the germline ends. The CDR3 spans 12 residues.

V gene TRBV5-1 combines with J gene TRBJ2-7; 13 bases fit TRBD2. This CDR3 has 13 residues. V lost 3 bases and J lost 11; bases outside the gene matches: 5. Germline V CDR1 and CDR2: SGHRS, YFSETQ. The CDR3 nucleotides read TGCGCCAGCAGCTGGACTAGCGGGAGAAATGAGTACTTC. It yields the protein CASSWTSGRNEYF.

The chain combines TRBV10-3 with TRBJ2-1, with 7 bases aligning to TRBD2. Germline loops: CDR1 ENHRY, CDR2 SYGVKD. Trimming took 3 bases from V and 7 from J; bases not matched to a gene: 15. The CDR3 has 17 amino acids. This CDR3 reads CAISDPRGGGTGNEQFF. The CDR3 DNA is TGTGCCATCAGTGACCCCCGGGGCGGGGGAACGGGGAATGAGCAGTTCTTC.

The DNA of the CDR3 is TGTGCCAGCAACGGCGGGACAACAGCTATATCGAACACCGGGGAGCTGTTTTTT. It codes for CASNGGTTAISNTGELFF. The rearrangement joins TRBV11-2 to TRBJ2-2, with D perhaps TRBD1 or TRBD2 (6 bases each). Per germline, CDR1 SGHAT and CDR2 FQNNGV. This CDR3 comprises 18 residues. Trimming left V 7 bases short and J 0 bases short, with 21 bases between.